In this sample, the clone carrying this TCR beta chain turned up a few times. Preparation of the TCRbeta library involved a method that used unique molecular identifiers. Via MiXCR, TCRdb re-called the PCR reads, giving one row per CDR3 protein. The sample has hundreds of thousands of distinct CDR3 sequences, approximately 13% seen once. The data were taken from a study of T-cell reconstitution after alpha-beta-depleted transplantation in children. CDR3 size: 17 residues. V lost 5 bases to trimming and J lost 1 base; unmatched junction nucleotides: 8. Germline lookup yields CDR1 KGHDR and CDR2 SFDVKD.

The chain links TRBV24-1 to TRBJ2-2, with 8 nucleotides matching TRBD2. The sequence was obtained from a male patient aged 10 to 17 who had a stem cell transplant for acute myeloid leukemia, so the T cells may come from the graft donor. Sequences were derived from PBMCs, mostly from graft donor cells, sampled 360 days after TCRalphabeta/CD19-depleted stem cell transplant. The CDR3 loop reads CATSVRESGRNTGELFF. In DNA, the CDR3 is TGTGCCACCAGTGTAAGGGAGAGCGGGAGGAACACCGGGGAGCTGTTTTTT.